This T cell receptor (beta chain) is from a study of OX40 agonist ivuxolimab in advanced cancers. The overall study: Of the participants, approximately 44% had some prior anti-PD-1, anti-PD-L1 or anti-CTLA-4 therapy, which was allowed.

Peripheral blood came from all dose cohorts at three timepoints. Clones were sequenced by immunoSEQ multiplex PCR, and TCRdb holds only the in-frame ones, with some missing. There are over 70,000 clones in the sample; 89% occur only once, and 0.15% to 0.2% lies in the top ten. CDR3 length equals 14 residues. The V and J ends lost 0 bases and 0 bases respectively, with 5 bases between them. CDR1 is MGHRA, CDR2 YSYEKL, per germline. This sample comprised CD4+ or CD8+ T cells sorted from blood, obtained in a trial of the OX40 agonist ivuxolimab. The rearrangement uses TRBV4-1 and TRBJ2-5, with D hard to call. The sequence derives from an adult with an advanced solid tumor such as melanoma, head and neck, liver or kidney cancer. The CDR3 nucleotides are TGCGCCAGCAGCCAAGACTTCGACCAAGAGACCCAGTACTTC. It is translated as CASSQDFDQETQYF.